This TCR beta chain was found in a study of radiotherapy plus CTLA-4 blockade in lung cancer. Study-level findings and limits: Interferon-beta and early blood T cell clone dynamics reportedly predicted response best.

This CDR3 is 15 amino acids long. CDR1 and CDR2 (germline): MNHNS, SASEGT. V was pared by 8 bases and J by 6 bases, with 14 bases of the junction left unmatched. Produced via immunoSEQ multiplex PCR; TCRdb's table is partial and in-frame only. The sample includes roughly 45,000 clones, around 63% seen only once; the top ten take less than 20%. As concerns this clone: Antigen specificity is unknown.

The gene calls are TRBV6-1 and TRBJ2-7; 9 bases match TRBD2. The sequencing used peripheral blood, collected from a patient treated with radiotherapy plus ipilimumab. This TCR came from a human donor with non-small cell lung cancer who had a partial response to radiotherapy plus ipilimumab. The CDR3 region has the DNA TGTGCCAGCCCACCGTCCGGACTAGCGCCCCTCGAGCAGTACTTC. It translates to CASPPSGLAPLEQYF.